Listed below are T cell receptor beta chains from one sample, sequenced in a study of cytomegalovirus exposure and HLA in healthy donors. Repertoires were generated with immunoSEQ multiplex PCR, while TCRdb's copy carries only in-frame clones and drops some. The data show roughly 260,000 clones, approximately 87% seen once. Sequences were obtained from PBMCs. These receptors were collected from a man aged 18 to 29 in good health and CMV-seronegative. Each CDR3 is given with its conserved first and last residue. The D gene is left open where the match is weak. Rows may omit the clone size; those that give it use once, few, many or a size class.

D gene: .
V gene: TRBV23-1
J gene: TRBJ2-1
clone size: .
CDR3 DNA: TGCGCCCGTGCAAGTAAGGGGTACAACAATGAGCAGTTCTTC
CDR3 protein: CARASKGYNNEQFF

D gene: .
V gene: TRBV5-6
J gene: TRBJ1-3
clone size: once
CDR3 DNA: TGTGCCAGCAGCAGGGGTCGAAACACCATATATTTT
CDR3 protein: CASSRGRNTIYF

D gene: TRBD1
V gene: TRBV7-2
J gene: TRBJ2-1
clone size: once
CDR3 DNA: TGTGCCAGCAGTTTTCAGGGGGCTGCCTACAATGAGCAGTTCTTC
CDR3 protein: CASSFQGAAYNEQFF

D gene: .
V gene: TRBV7-2
J gene: TRBJ2-5
clone size: .
CDR3 DNA: TGTGCCAGCAGCTTTTCCCCCAGCGGGTACCAAGAGACCCAGTACTTC
CDR3 protein: CASSFSPSGYQETQYF

D gene: TRBD1
V gene: TRBV19
J gene: TRBJ2-7
clone size: once
CDR3 DNA: TGTGCCAGTAGTATAATGGGCAGGGGGCTCTACGAGCAGTACTTC
CDR3 protein: CASSIMGRGLYEQYF

D gene: .
V gene: TRBV13
J gene: TRBJ2-1
clone size: .
CDR3 DNA: TGTGCCAGCAGCTTAGCGGTAATCAATGAGCAGTTCTTC
CDR3 protein: CASSLAVINEQFF

D gene: .
V gene: TRBV5-1
J gene: TRBJ1-1
clone size: .
CDR3 DNA: TGCGCCAGCAGCTTGAGGGCGACAGCGAACACTGAAGCTTTCTTT
CDR3 protein: CASSLRATANTEAFF

D gene: .
V gene: TRBV4-2
J gene: TRBJ2-7
clone size: .
CDR3 DNA: TGTGCCAGCAGCCAAGAAGGCTTACTAGGGCTCATCCACGAGCAGTACTTC
CDR3 protein: CASSQEGLLGLIHEQYF

D gene: .
V gene: TRBV28
J gene: TRBJ1-2
clone size: .
CDR3 DNA: TGTGCCAGCAAAAGCCTGCTTGGCTACACCTTC
CDR3 protein: CASKSLLGYTF

D gene: TRBD2
V gene: TRBV18
J gene: TRBJ2-1
clone size: .
CDR3 DNA: TGTGCCAGCGGGGAGACGGGACTAGAGCAGTTCTTC
CDR3 protein: CASGETGLEQFF

D gene: .
V gene: TRBV7-8
J gene: TRBJ2-5
clone size: once
CDR3 DNA: TGTGCCAGCACCAAAGAGACAGCCCAAGAGACCCAGTACTTC
CDR3 protein: CASTKETAQETQYF

D gene: .
V gene: TRBV7-9
J gene: TRBJ2-3
clone size: .
CDR3 DNA: TGTGCCAGCGACAGAGACGTCCCCCATACGCAGTATTTT
CDR3 protein: CASDRDVPHTQYF

D gene: TRBD2
V gene: TRBV28
J gene: TRBJ2-1
clone size: .
CDR3 DNA: TGTGCCAGCATCTCCGGCCTACTAGCGGGTAGGGCCTACAATGAGCAGTTCTTC
CDR3 protein: CASISGLLAGRAYNEQFF

D gene: TRBD1
V gene: TRBV27
J gene: TRBJ2-7
clone size: .
CDR3 DNA: TGTGCCACCGGGACAGGGGGATACGAGCAGTACTTC
CDR3 protein: CATGTGGYEQYF

D gene: TRBD2
V gene: TRBV11-2
J gene: TRBJ2-1
clone size: .
CDR3 DNA: TGTGCCAGCAGCTTAGCGACTAGCGGGAGCTTCTACAATGAGCAGTTCTTC
CDR3 protein: CASSLATSGSFYNEQFF

D gene: TRBD1
V gene: TRBV2
J gene: TRBJ1-6
clone size: .
CDR3 DNA: TGTGCCAGCAGGGGACAGGGGGATAATTCACCCCTCCACTTT
CDR3 protein: CASRGQGDNSPLHF

D gene: .
V gene: TRBV5-4
J gene: TRBJ1-2
clone size: .
CDR3 DNA: TGTGCCAGCAGCTTGGTGGGGGCGCAAGATGGCTACACCTTC
CDR3 protein: CASSLVGAQDGYTF

D gene: TRBD2
V gene: TRBV7-2
J gene: TRBJ2-5
clone size: .
CDR3 DNA: TGTGCCAGCAGCTTACAACGGGGGGGCGAAGAGACCCAGTACTTC
CDR3 protein: CASSLQRGGEETQYF

D gene: TRBD1
V gene: TRBV10-1
J gene: TRBJ1-4
clone size: .
CDR3 DNA: TGCGCCAGCAGGGACGGGACAGCCTACGAGTGCGAAAAACTGTTTTTT
CDR3 protein: CASRDGTAYECEKLFF

D gene: .
V gene: TRBV29-1
J gene: TRBJ1-4
clone size: .
CDR3 DNA: TGCAGCGTACCAGACACACGACAACTGTTTTTT
CDR3 protein: CSVPDTRQLFF

D gene: TRBD1
V gene: TRBV5-1
J gene: TRBJ2-1
clone size: few
CDR3 DNA: TGCGCCAGCAGCTTTGGACAGGGCGGCCACAATGAGCAGTTCTTC
CDR3 protein: CASSFGQGGHNEQFF

D gene: TRBD1
V gene: TRBV4-1
J gene: TRBJ1-5
clone size: few
CDR3 DNA: TGCGCCAGCAGCCCAGACAGGGGCAATCAGCCCCAGCATTTT
CDR3 protein: CASSPDRGNQPQHF

D gene: .
V gene: TRBV7-2
J gene: TRBJ2-7
clone size: .
CDR3 DNA: TGTGCCAGCAGCTTAGTTCGCACAGGGATATACGAGCAGTACTTC
CDR3 protein: CASSLVRTGIYEQYF

D gene: TRBD1
V gene: TRBV6-6
J gene: TRBJ1-4
clone size: .
CDR3 DNA: TGTGCCAGCAGTTCACAGGGGAAACTTGAAAAACTGTTTTTT
CDR3 protein: CASSSQGKLEKLFF

D gene: .
V gene: TRBV7-3
J gene: TRBJ2-7
clone size: few
CDR3 DNA: TGTGCCAGCAGCTTAACTGGACGAGGGGAGCAGTACTTC
CDR3 protein: CASSLTGRGEQYF

D gene: .
V gene: TRBV7-9
J gene: TRBJ1-2
clone size: few
CDR3 DNA: TGTGCCAGCAGCTCTAGTCAGGGCCACTATGGCTACACCTTC
CDR3 protein: CASSSSQGHYGYTF

D gene: TRBD2
V gene: TRBV9
J gene: TRBJ2-3
clone size: .
CDR3 DNA: TGTGCCAGCAGCGTAGCGGCTAGCGGGGGGGCAGATACGCAGTATTTT
CDR3 protein: CASSVAASGGADTQYF

D gene: .
V gene: TRBV4-3
J gene: TRBJ1-5
clone size: .
CDR3 DNA: TGCGCCAGCAGCCAAGCTCAGGGTCAGCCCCAGCATTTT
CDR3 protein: CASSQAQGQPQHF

D gene: TRBD2
V gene: TRBV6-5
J gene: TRBJ2-7
clone size: .
CDR3 DNA: TGTGCCAGCAGTTTGCTAGCGGACTCCTACGAGCAGTACTTC
CDR3 protein: CASSLLADSYEQYF

D gene: .
V gene: TRBV29-1
J gene: TRBJ2-3
clone size: .
CDR3 DNA: TGCAGCGTTGACGGGGGTCCTTATACGCAGTATTTT
CDR3 protein: CSVDGGPYTQYF

D gene: .
V gene: TRBV18
J gene: TRBJ1-4
clone size: .
CDR3 DNA: TGTGCCAGCTCAGAAAGACTTGCAACTAATGAAAAACTGTTTTTT
CDR3 protein: CASSERLATNEKLFF

D gene: .
V gene: TRBV12-5
J gene: TRBJ1-5
clone size: .
CDR3 DNA: TGTGCTAGTGGTGGTCGGACTGGGAACAATCAGCCCCAGCATTTT
CDR3 protein: CASGGRTGNNQPQHF

D gene: TRBD1
V gene: TRBV25-1
J gene: TRBJ1-1
clone size: .
CDR3 DNA: TGTGCCAGCAGTGATCCGGGACAGGGAGACACTGAAGCTTTCTTT
CDR3 protein: CASSDPGQGDTEAFF

D gene: .
V gene: TRBV28
J gene: TRBJ2-1
clone size: .
CDR3 DNA: TGTGCCAGCAGTTTTGGTGGGAGATCGTACAATGAGCAGTTCTTC
CDR3 protein: CASSFGGRSYNEQFF

D gene: .
V gene: TRBV4-1
J gene: TRBJ1-2
clone size: .
CDR3 DNA: TGCGCCAGCAGCCAGTCAGATGGCTACACCTTC
CDR3 protein: CASSQSDGYTF

D gene: .
V gene: TRBV5-4
J gene: TRBJ1-2
clone size: .
CDR3 DNA: TGTGCCAGCAGCTCCAACAGTAACTATGGCTACACCTTC
CDR3 protein: CASSSNSNYGYTF

D gene: TRBD1
V gene: TRBV7-2
J gene: TRBJ1-2
clone size: .
CDR3 DNA: TGTGCCAGCAGCTTCCAAAGCCGACAGGGAAAATATGGCTACACCTTC
CDR3 protein: CASSFQSRQGKYGYTF

D gene: .
V gene: TRBV18
J gene: TRBJ1-2
clone size: .
CDR3 DNA: TGTGCCAGCTCACCGAGGGAGGAGAGGTATGGCTACACCTTC
CDR3 protein: CASSPREERYGYTF

D gene: TRBD1
V gene: TRBV28
J gene: TRBJ1-2
clone size: .
CDR3 DNA: TGTGCCAGCAGCGATCCGGGACAGGGGGGGGTAAAGGGCTACACCTTC
CDR3 protein: CASSDPGQGGVKGYTF

D gene: TRBD1
V gene: TRBV11-2
J gene: TRBJ2-5
clone size: once
CDR3 DNA: TGTGCCAGCAGCCTCGGGACAGGGGAAGAGACCCAGTACTTC
CDR3 protein: CASSLGTGEETQYF

D gene: .
V gene: TRBV18
J gene: TRBJ2-1
clone size: .
CDR3 DNA: TGTGCCAGCTCACCACAACAGCGGAGCTCCTACAATGAGCAGTTCTTC
CDR3 protein: CASSPQQRSSYNEQFF

D gene: TRBD2
V gene: TRBV7-2
J gene: TRBJ2-5
clone size: .
CDR3 DNA: TGTGCCAGCAGCTGGAGCGGGGGGGCGGAGACCCAGTACTTC
CDR3 protein: CASSWSGGAETQYF

D gene: TRBD1
V gene: TRBV27
J gene: TRBJ1-6
clone size: once
CDR3 DNA: TGTGCCAGCAGCCCGTGGGACAGCTATTCACCCCTCCACTTT
CDR3 protein: CASSPWDSYSPLHF

D gene: .
V gene: TRBV19
J gene: TRBJ2-3
clone size: .
CDR3 DNA: TGTGCCAGTAGTCGGGGGAGGTCAGATACGCAGTATTTT
CDR3 protein: CASSRGRSDTQYF